The 29 T cell receptor beta chains below come from one sample, sequenced in a study of T-cell memory formation after mild COVID-19. TCRdb fed the 5' RACE reads into MiXCR, producing one record per CDR3 protein. The table records about 200,000 distinct CDR3 sequences, 16% of them present only once. The sequenced sample consisted of PBMCs or a T cell subset sorted from them (not recorded which). These receptors were collected from an adult woman who had mild COVID-19 (a few samples of this study predate the infection). Cell type and time point are not known.

The gene calls are TRBV21-1 and TRBJ2-5; the table assigns TRBD2, which was not confirmed against the DNA. TRBV21-1 is deemed a pseudogene. The CDR3 is 18 residues long. The CDR3 sequence is CASSKALRGRAEGKTQYF. CDR3 bases: TGTGCCAGCAGCAAAGCGCTGCGCGGGAGGGCCGAGGGGAAGACCCAGTACTTC.

The sample holds a few counts of this clonotype. One end of the junction does not line up with germline, which may come from a read error. V gene TRBV24-1 combines with J gene TRBJ1-4; 7 nucleotides match TRBD1. The CDR3 covers 15 residues. Looked up from germline, CDR1 is KGHDR and CDR2 is SFDVKD. As DNA, the CDR3 is TGTGCCACCAGTGATTCAGGACAGGATGAGGCAAAACGGTTTTTT. It codes for CATSDSGQDEAKRFF.

This clonotype was observed many times. The chain combines TRBV5-1 with TRBJ2-7; TRBD1 agrees at 11 bases. CDR1 is SGHRS, CDR2 YFSETQ, per germline. The CDR3 has 14 residues. Losses at the gene ends were 4 bases for V and 2 bases for J; bases not matched to a gene: 2. The CDR3: CASSTDRGPYEQYF. CDR3 DNA: TGCGCCAGCAGCACGGACAGGGGGCCCTACGAGCAGTACTTC. Full variable domain (missing parts from reference TRBV5-1 and TRBJ2-7): KAGVTQTPRYLIKTRGQQVTLSCSPISGHRSVSWYQQTPGQGLQFLFEYFSETQRNKGNFPGRFSGRQFSNSRSEMNVSTLELGDSALYLCASSTDRGPYEQYFGPGTRLTVT.

This clonotype has only a few counts. The chain couples TRBV11-2 to TRBJ2-1; TRBD2 matches at 8 bases. The CDR3 has 17 amino acids. The germline gives CDR1 SGHAT, CDR2 FQNNGV. The V gene end was trimmed by 5 bases and the J gene end by 9 bases; junction bases not matched to a gene: 18. The CDR3 sequence is CASSLRYSGTRPLEQFF. The CDR3 nucleotides are TGTGCCAGCAGCCTCAGATATTCCGGGACTAGGCCCCTTGAGCAGTTCTTC.

This clonotype was counted a few times. The chain carries TRBV11-3 and TRBJ2-7, with TRBD2 matching 9 bases. The germline V gene encodes CDR1 SGHNT and CDR2 YENEEA. The CDR3 has 16 amino acids. J was trimmed by 2 bases and V by 3 bases; bases with no gene match: 8. The CDR3 reads CASSLSRIAGAYEQYF. The CDR3 DNA sequence: TGTGCCAGCAGCTTGAGTAGGATAGCGGGGGCCTACGAGCAGTACTTC.

This clonotype was counted many times. The chain employs TRBV10-3 and TRBJ2-7; 8 bases are a match to TRBD1. Germline V CDR1 and CDR2: ENHRY, SYGVKD. CDR3 size: 18 residues. Trimming cost V 0 bases and J 5 bases; bases outside gene matches: 15. In DNA form, the CDR3 reads TGTGCCATCAGTGAGTCTCGGACAGGGAGGACCTTTTCCGACGAGCAGTACTTC. It encodes CAISESRTGRTFSDEQYF.

In its sample, this clonotype was seen a few times. The V call is TRBV20-1, the J call TRBJ2-2; the match to TRBD2 covers 12 bases. CDR1 DFQATT and CDR2 SNEGSKA come from the germline V gene (reference sequence). The CDR3 has 15 amino acids. The V segment lost 5 bases and the J segment 6 bases; nucleotides outside the gene matches: 7. CDR3 amino acids: CSALRLAGGPGELFF. Here the CDR3 DNA reads TGCAGTGCTCTAAGGCTAGCGGGGGGGCCCGGGGAGCTGTTTTTT.

The chain combines TRBV7-9 with TRBJ2-5, with 12 bases identical to TRBD2. V trimming: 1 base; J trimming: 9 bases; junction bases outside the gene matches: 6. This CDR3 spans 15 amino acids. The germline V gene encodes CDR1 SEHNR and CDR2 FQNEAQ (reference sequence). CDR3 in DNA: TGTGCCAGCAGCTTAGGCGGACTAGCGGGGAATCCCCAGTACTTC. Encoded protein: CASSLGGLAGNPQYF.

In its sample, this clonotype was seen a few times. The rearrangement joins TRBV7-9 to TRBJ1-1; no clear D gene. Trimming took 2 bases from V and 1 from J, leaving 11 bases between them. The V gene's germline CDR1 is SEHNR and CDR2 FQNEAQ (reference sequence). This CDR3 comprises 15 residues. In nucleotides, the CDR3 is TGTGCCAGCAGCTTACCACGCCAAGGGAACACTGAAGCTTTCTTT. Translation: CASSLPRQGNTEAFF.

The V gene is TRBV5-1, the J gene TRBJ2-1; no reliable D call. Germline assignment: CDR1 SGHRS and CDR2 YFSETQ. The CDR3 is 12 residues long. Deletions cut 0 bases from V and 9 bases from J, with 7 bases between. The CDR3 sequence: CASSLARREQFF. CDR3 nucleotides: TGCGCCAGCAGCTTGGCACGGCGTGAGCAGTTCTTC.

This clonotype showed up many times. The V call is TRBV5-1, the J call TRBJ2-1, with D maybe TRBD1 (8 bases). Germline assignment: CDR1 SGHRS and CDR2 YFSETQ. The V and J ends lost 2 bases and 5 bases respectively, with 14 bases between them. The CDR3 sequence is 15 residues long. The CDR3 DNA sequence: TGCGCCAGCAGCTTAACAGGGGGGGTTAACAATGAGCAGTTCTTC. Amino acid sequence: CASSLTGGVNNEQFF. Full variable domain (outside the CDR3, taken from reference TRBV5-1 and TRBJ2-1): KAGVTQTPRYLIKTRGQQVTLSCSPISGHRSVSWYQQTPGQGLQFLFEYFSETQRNKGNFPGRFSGRQFSNSRSEMNVSTLELGDSALYLCASSLTGGVNNEQFFGPGTRLTVL.

This clonotype showed up just a few times. This chain links TRBV15 with TRBJ1-1; D unresolved. Trimming left V 6 bases short and J 1 base short, with 12 bases between. Germline V gives CDR1 LNHNV, CDR2 YYDKDF (reference sequence). CDR3 length equals 14 residues. The CDR3, as DNA: TGTGCCACCAGTAATTCAGCACAGAACACTGAAGCTTTCTTT. This codes for CATSNSAQNTEAFF.

The sample holds a few counts of this clonotype. This rearrangement joins TRBV25-1 to TRBJ2-1; 9 bases line up with TRBD2. CDR3 length: 17 amino acids. Germline CDR1 MGHDK, CDR2 SYGVNS. With 6 bases clipped from V and 4 bases from J, the junction kept 13 bases outside the gene matches. CDR3 bases: TGTGCCAGCAGACAGTCTAGGGCGGGAGGGCCATACAATGAGCAGTTCTTC. Translating gives CASRQSRAGGPYNEQFF.

This clonotype was picked up many times. The chain carries TRBV7-9 and TRBJ2-3; TRBD2 might be the D (5 bases). Germline V gives CDR1 SEHNR, CDR2 FQNEAQ (reference sequence). V lost 5 bases to trimming and J lost 0 bases, with 15 bases between them. The CDR3 has 16 residues. The CDR3 spells CASSPGSFYSTDTQYF. The CDR3 coding sequence is TGTGCCAGCAGCCCGGGGTCCTTTTATAGCACAGATACGCAGTATTTT.

This clonotype was seen more than once but under ten times. The gene calls are TRBV5-5 and TRBJ2-7, with 7 bases aligning to TRBD1. J lost 1 base, V lost 5 bases, and 9 bases had no gene match. The CDR3 loop spans 15 amino acids. The V gene's germline CDR1 is SGHKS and CDR2 YYEKEE (reference sequence). The CDR3 protein is CASRPPGQPSYEQYF. DNA for the CDR3: TGTGCCAGCAGACCGCCGGGACAGCCTTCCTACGAGCAGTACTTC.

This clonotype has only a few counts. The J gene is TRBJ1-6, the V gene TRBV7-9, with TRBD1 as a possible D gene (5 bases). CDR1 is SEHNR, CDR2 FQNEAQ, per germline (reference sequence). The length of the CDR3 is 14 residues. V was trimmed by 3 bases and J by 6 bases, leaving 9 bases between them. CDR3 region: CASSLETVNSPLHF. Written as DNA, the CDR3 is TGTGCCAGCAGCTTGGAGACAGTTAATTCACCCCTCCACTTT.

In this sample, this clonotype turned up a few times. CDR3 bases: TGCGCCAGCAGCCAATCCCCCCTGGGCCTACCGGATTCGGGGGAGCTGTTTTTT. Its protein is CASSQSPLGLPDSGELFF. The chain couples TRBV4-1 to TRBJ2-2; D gene ambiguous. This CDR3 contains 18 residues. CDR1 is MGHRA and CDR2 is YSYEKL in the germline V gene. V was shortened by 2 bases and J by 8 bases, with 24 bases between the two germline ends.

The rearrangement uses TRBV14 and TRBJ2-2, with a tentative D call TRBD2 (6 bases). V was cut by 4 bases and J by 0 bases, with 9 bases left in between. CDR1 SGHDN and CDR2 FVKESK come from the germline V gene. This CDR3 contains 15 residues. The CDR3 region is CASSRGVTNTGELFF. CDR3 in DNA: TGTGCCAGCAGCCGGGGGGTTACGAACACCGGGGAGCTGTTTTTT.

This clonotype was detected a few times. This chain joins TRBV7-8 and TRBJ2-7; D gene unclear. V lost 1 base to trimming and J lost 0 bases, with 7 bases between them. The germline CDR1 and CDR2 sequences are SGHVS and FQNEAQ. This CDR3 comprises 14 residues. This chain's CDR3 is CASSLVYSSYEQYF. The CDR3 DNA is TGTGCCAGCAGCTTAGTGTACAGCTCCTACGAGCAGTACTTC.

In this sample, this clonotype turned up a few times. The rearrangement joins TRBV6-6 to TRBJ1-1; 8 positions match TRBD1. The germline V gene encodes CDR1 MNHNY and CDR2 SVGAGI (reference sequence). V shed 5 bases and J 2 bases; nucleotides not matched to a gene: 4. The CDR3 is 14 amino acids. The CDR3 coding sequence is TGTGCCAGCAGTATAGGGACAGGCAACACTGAAGCTTTCTTT. Translation gives CASSIGTGNTEAFF.

This clonotype was counted a few times. The chain couples TRBV3-1 to TRBJ2-1, with a possible D match to TRBD2 (5 bases). Trimming pared 0 bases from V and 10 bases from J, leaving 13 bases between. The CDR3 covers 14 residues. Germline-derived CDR1 and CDR2 are LGHDT and YNNKEL (reference sequence). CDR3 sequence reads: CASSQDRVAREQFF. In DNA form, the CDR3 reads TGTGCCAGCAGCCAAGATCGGGTAGCGAGGGAGCAGTTCTTC.

The J gene is TRBJ2-1, the V gene TRBV20-1, with D perhaps matching TRBD2 (5 bases). There are 15 residues in the CDR3. The germline CDR1 and CDR2 sequences are DFQATT and SNEGSKA (reference sequence). Trimming shortened V by 0 bases and J by 7 bases, and 16 bases separated the two germline ends. Here the CDR3 DNA reads TGCAGTGCTAGAGATTTGGCGGGTAGGGAGAATGAGCAGTTCTTC. It yields the protein CSARDLAGRENEQFF.

The table lists this clonotype with a few counts. The chain recombines TRBV15 with TRBJ2-5; 7 bases align to TRBD1. The CDR3 runs 13 residues. CDR1 LNHNV and CDR2 YYDKDF come from the germline V gene (reference sequence). The V and J ends lost 2 bases and 5 bases, in that order; junction bases with no gene match: 2. The CDR3 DNA reads as TGTGCCACCAGCAGAAGGGGGCTCGAGACCCAGTACTTC. It translates to CATSRRGLETQYF.

This clonotype was seen a few times. The chain employs TRBV6-4 and TRBJ2-1; D remains ambiguous. This CDR3 spans 13 amino acids. Germline CDR1 MRHNA, CDR2 SNTAGT. The germline V and J ends were trimmed by 3 bases and 6 bases, with 9 bases remaining between them. In DNA form, the CDR3 reads TGTGCCAGCAGTGAGAGGTGGGGCAATGAGCAGTTCTTC. Translation: CASSERWGNEQFF.

This clonotype has a count of ten or more. The chain combines TRBV20-1 with TRBJ2-7; 10 bases match TRBD1. Germline V gives CDR1 DFQATT, CDR2 SNEGSKA (reference sequence). This CDR3 is built from 15 residues. V was clipped by 1 base and J by 5 bases; unmatched bases: 8. The CDR3 DNA follows: TGCAGTGCTAGAGGGACAGGGGGGTTCATCAACGAGCAGTACTTC. Amino acids: CSARGTGGFINEQYF.

The chain has TRBV7-9 and TRBJ1-4; D call uncertain. The CDR3 length is 15 residues. Per the germline V gene, CDR1 is SEHNR and CDR2 is FQNEAQ (reference sequence). V lost 5 bases and J lost 0, with 10 bases in between. The CDR3 nucleotides are TGTGCCAGCAGCCCCGCGAGGTCAACTAATGAAAAACTGTTTTTT. It translates to CASSPARSTNEKLFF.

This clonotype was counted between two and nine times. The gene calls are TRBV3-1 and TRBJ1-4, with D possibly matching TRBD1 (5 bases). Germline assignment: CDR1 LGHDT and CDR2 YNNKEL (reference sequence). V lost 8 bases and J 2 bases, leaving 6 bases between the germline ends. The CDR3 has 12 residues. CDR3 sequence reads: CASGATNEKLFF. In nucleotides, the CDR3 is TGTGCCAGCGGGGCGACTAATGAAAAACTGTTTTTT.

The chain carries TRBV27 and TRBJ1-5; 8 positions agree with TRBD1. Germline V gives CDR1 MNHEY, CDR2 SMNVEV (reference sequence). Unmatched junction bases numbered 10, after V lost 4 bases and J lost 5 bases. The CDR3 contains 16 residues. CDR3 bases: TGTGCCAGCAGTTCATCACAGGGGGTCCGTGATCAGCCCCAGCATTTT. This sequence encodes CASSSSQGVRDQPQHF.

This chain links TRBV11-3 with TRBJ2-1, with TRBD2 identical over 7 bases. The junction had 14 bases not matched to a gene; V was cut back by 5 bases and J by 7 bases. The CDR3 is 16 amino acids. Germline lookup yields CDR1 SGHNT and CDR2 YENEEA. Written as DNA, the CDR3 is TGTGCCAGCAGCCTCCAAGCGGGACCTGGAGGGAATGAGCAGTTCTTC. Its translation is CASSLQAGPGGNEQFF. Drawing the rest from reference TRBV11-3 and TRBJ2-1, the complete variable domain is EAGVVQSPRYKIIEKKQPVAFWCNPISGHNTLYWYLQNLGQGPELLIRYENEEAVDDSQLPKDRFSAERLKGVDSTLKIQPAELGDSAVYLCASSLQAGPGGNEQFFGPGTRLTVL.